This T cell receptor beta chain was observed in a study of cytomegalovirus exposure and HLA in healthy donors. The PCR was carried out with 60 Vbeta primers and 13 Jbeta primers. This table comes from immunoSEQ multiplex PCR, and its TCRdb copy is limited to in-frame clones, with some not included. The repertoire holds roughly 69,000 clones, with approximately 70% as singletons. On this clone itself: Its antigen is not known.

The V gene's germline CDR1 is ENHRY and CDR2 SYGVKD. The CDR3 contains 15 residues. Between the trimmed V and J ends, which lost 3 bases and 1 base, there was a span of 10 bases. Whole-study findings and limits: Per a prior analysis, the majority of TCR beta V segments were productive roughly 90% or roughly 30% of the time. TCR beta sequences numbering around 15,000 were associated with HLA alleles at 0.05 false discovery rate in a later analysis.

The receptor's source is a male donor in good health and CMV-seropositive. The rearrangement uses TRBV10-3 and TRBJ1-3; no firm D call. The sample comprised PBMCs. The CDR3 loop is CAISDPSRSGNTIYF. Written as DNA, the CDR3 is TGTGCCATCAGTGATCCCTCCCGTTCTGGAAACACCATATATTTT.